Shown below are 24 T cell receptor beta chains from a single sample sequenced in a study of cytomegalovirus exposure and HLA in healthy donors. PCR was performed using 60 Vbeta and 13 Jbeta primers. Some clones are missing from TCRdb's copy, which holds only in-frame ones; the method was immunoSEQ multiplex PCR. The sample has around 150,000 clones; more than 80% are singletons. The sequencing sample was made of PBMCs. These receptor sequences come from a woman aged 25 to 39 in good health and CMV-seropositive.

The V gene is TRBV19, the J gene TRBJ2-7; 8 bases fit TRBD2. The CDR3 is 14 residues long. CDR1 and CDR2 (germline): LNHDA, SQIVND (reference sequence). Losses at the gene ends were 4 bases for V and 1 base for J; bases not matched to a gene: 3. CDR3 sequence (DNA): TGTGCCAGTAGTACTGGCGGGGGGTCCTACGAGCAGTACTTC. This codes for CASSTGGGSYEQYF.

The chain recombines TRBV6-4 with TRBJ1-2; 7 nucleotides agree with TRBD1. V shed 4 bases and J 7 bases; nucleotides not matched to a gene: 9. This CDR3 is built from 14 residues. Germline CDR1 MRHNA, CDR2 SNTAGT. In nucleotides, the CDR3 is TGTGCCAGCAGTGTTGACAGGGTTTCTGTTGGCTACACCTTC. It encodes CASSVDRVSVGYTF.

The rearrangement uses TRBV7-2 and TRBJ2-7, with a weak D call TRBD1 (6 bases). This CDR3 contains 13 residues. V gave up 5 bases and J gave up 4 bases, with 12 bases separating them. Germline-derived CDR1 and CDR2 are SGHTA and FQGNSA. The CDR3, as DNA: TGTGCCAGCAGCCTTGGACAGCCTTACGAGCAGTACTTC. Translation: CASSLGQPYEQYF.

The chain links TRBV13 to TRBJ2-7; D may be TRBD1 (5 bases). Germline V CDR1 and CDR2: PRHDT, FYEKMQ (reference sequence). V dropped 3 bases and J dropped 2 bases, with 14 bases sitting between them. The CDR3 loop spans 15 amino acids. CDR3 in amino acids: CASSFGRAETYEQYF. In nucleotides, the CDR3 is TGTGCCAGCAGCTTTGGCAGGGCCGAGACCTACGAGCAGTACTTC.

This clone has a single count. V usage is TRBV10-3 and J usage is TRBJ2-5; possible D gene TRBD1, 6 bases. CDR3 length equals 13 residues. Germline lookup yields CDR1 ENHRY and CDR2 SYGVKD. V shed 10 bases and J shed 5 bases, with 17 bases lying between them. Written as DNA, the CDR3 is TGTGCCACCGGACAGTTAAGGGATGAGACCCAGTACTTC. Its translation is CATGQLRDETQYF.

This clone was picked up one time. This chain uses TRBV2 with TRBJ1-4; 9 nucleotides line up with TRBD1. Germline V lookup: CDR1 SNHLY, CDR2 FYNNEI. After removal of 4 bases from V and 4 bases from J, the junction contained 13 bases not matched to a gene. The CDR3 contains 18 residues. CDR3 loop: CASSGDRVNNRGNEKLFF. The DNA for the CDR3 is TGTGCCAGCAGTGGGGACAGGGTCAATAACCGGGGTAATGAAAAACTGTTTTTT.

This clone was seen once. The chain is built from TRBV11-2 and TRBJ2-7, with a weak D call TRBD1 (6 bases). The CDR3 covers 15 residues. The germline CDR1 and CDR2 sequences are SGHAT and FQNNGV. The germline V and J ends were trimmed by 1 base and 2 bases, with 12 bases remaining between them. The CDR3 region has the DNA TGTGCCAGCAGCTTAGCCCCAGGGGACACCTACGAGCAGTACTTC. Encoded protein: CASSLAPGDTYEQYF.

Of note for this clone: Its ends do not fully match the called genes, so a read error is possible. Other DNA sequences in the sample encode the same CDR3. The chain has TRBV11-3 and TRBJ1-5, with D tentatively TRBD1 (5 bases). This CDR3 region has 17 residues. Germline V gene sequence: CDR1 SGHNT, CDR2 YENEEA. CDR3 amino acids: CASSLGGAVFSNQPQHF. The CDR3 DNA sequence: TGTGCTAGCAGCTTAGGTGGGGCCGTATTTAGCAATCAGCCCCAGCATTTT.

The rearrangement uses TRBV13 and TRBJ2-5; D remains ambiguous. CDR3 length: 14 amino acids. Germline-derived CDR1 and CDR2 are PRHDT and FYEKMQ (reference sequence). The V end was cut by 1 base, the J end by 1 base, with 7 bases between. CDR3 amino acids: CASSLVSAQETQYF. DNA for the CDR3: TGTGCCAGCAGCTTAGTAAGCGCCCAAGAGACCCAGTACTTC.

This chain uses TRBV11-2 with TRBJ2-3; D not resolved. CDR3 length: 12 amino acids. Germline V lookup: CDR1 SGHAT, CDR2 FQNNGV. The V end lost 1 base, the J end lost 8 bases, and 7 bases lay between the germline ends. Here the CDR3 reads CASSLVVGTQYF. CDR3 sequence (DNA): TGTGCCAGCAGCTTAGTGGTCGGTACGCAGTATTTT.

The genes are TRBV5-1 and TRBJ2-7; 11 bases line up with TRBD1. The CDR3 is 15 amino acids. The germline gives CDR1 SGHRS, CDR2 YFSETQ. Unmatched junction bases numbered 2, after V lost 3 bases and J lost 0 bases. The CDR3 nucleotides read TGCGCCAGCAGCTCCGGGACAGGGGGCTCCTACGAGCAGTACTTC. Protein product: CASSSGTGGSYEQYF.

J is TRBJ1-2 and V is TRBV6-1; TRBD1 is a possible D gene (6 bases). The germline gives CDR1 MNHNS, CDR2 SASEGT. Between the trimmed V and J ends, which lost 6 bases and 4 bases, there was a span of 12 bases. The CDR3 extends over 13 amino acids. The CDR3 region is CASRVQGFYGYTF. The CDR3 nucleotides are TGTGCCAGCAGGGTACAGGGTTTCTATGGCTACACCTTC.

This chain's CDR3 is CASSQDPPGYEQYF. Written as DNA, the CDR3 is TGTGCCAGCAGCCAAGATCCCCCCGGCTACGAGCAGTACTTC. This rearrangement joins TRBV4-2 to TRBJ2-7; no clear D. CDR1 and CDR2 (germline): LGHNA, YNFKEQ. This CDR3 has 14 amino acids. Trimming took 0 bases from V and 3 from J, leaving 9 bases between them.

The chain has TRBV4-3 and TRBJ2-5; 8 bases are a match to TRBD2. Per germline, CDR1 LGHNA and CDR2 YSLEER. V shed 0 bases, J shed 1 base, and the junction held 4 bases outside the gene matches. This CDR3 comprises 16 residues. In nucleotides, the CDR3 is TGCGCCAGCAGCCAAGATCCTGCGGGGGGCCAAGAGACCCAGTACTTC. Encoded protein: CASSQDPAGGQETQYF.

This clone was seen only a few times. The chain joins TRBV19 to TRBJ1-2; no clear D. CDR3 length: 12 amino acids. The V gene lost 1 base and the J gene lost 6 bases, with 6 bases spanning the gap. Germline V gene sequence: CDR1 LNHDA, CDR2 SQIVND (reference sequence). The DNA for the CDR3 is TGTGCCAGTAGTATAGCAGAAAATGGCTACACCTTC. Amino acids: CASSIAENGYTF.

Only a few counts were recorded for this clone. This chain connects TRBV27 to TRBJ2-7, with 9 bases identical to TRBD1. The CDR3 sequence is 16 residues long. The V gene end was trimmed by 2 bases and the J gene end by 4 bases; junction bases not matched to a gene: 9. Germline assignment: CDR1 MNHEY and CDR2 SMNVEV (reference sequence). The CDR3 protein is CASSLGPGQGIYEQYF. CDR3 nucleotide sequence: TGTGCCAGCAGTTTAGGTCCGGGACAGGGTATTTACGAGCAGTACTTC.

The CDR3 loop reads CASSPGAAQETQYF. CDR3 coding DNA: TGTGCCAGCAGCCCAGGGGCAGCTCAAGAGACCCAGTACTTC. The rearrangement joins TRBV7-2 to TRBJ2-5, with a possible D match to TRBD1 (6 bases). CDR1 and CDR2 (germline): SGHTA, FQGNSA. V was clipped by 5 bases and J by 2 bases, with 12 bases between them. The CDR3 is made up of 14 amino acids.

The CDR3 spells CASSLSPQGLYNEQFF. The CDR3 DNA follows: TGCGCCAGCAGCTTGTCGCCGCAGGGGTTGTACAATGAGCAGTTCTTC. The chain recombines TRBV5-1 with TRBJ2-1, with a possible D match to TRBD1 (6 bases). Germline loops: CDR1 SGHRS, CDR2 YFSETQ. CDR3 length: 16 residues. V was clipped by 1 base and J by 4 bases, with 15 bases between them.

This clone was seen just once. The chain joins TRBV29-1 to TRBJ1-1; D is ambiguous. CDR3 length equals 12 residues. Trimming took 7 bases from V and 4 from J, leaving 13 bases between them. Germline-derived CDR1 and CDR2 are SQVTM and ANQGSEA. In DNA form, the CDR3 reads TGCAGCGACAGTCTCAGAGTCACTGAAGCTTTCTTT. It encodes CSDSLRVTEAFF.

V usage is TRBV28 and J usage is TRBJ1-5; unclear D gene. CDR1 and CDR2 from the germline V gene are MDHEN and SYDVKM. This CDR3 comprises 12 residues. V lost 3 bases, J lost 6 bases, and 6 bases lay in between. CDR3 sequence reads: CASSLYSQPQHF. CDR3 sequence (DNA): TGTGCCAGCAGTTTGTATAGTCAGCCCCAGCATTTT.

The chain employs TRBV7-2 and TRBJ2-1, with 7 bases identical to TRBD2. The CDR3 spans 17 residues. V lost 3 bases to trimming and J lost 2 bases; unmatched junction nucleotides: 10. Germline V gene lookup returns CDR1 SGHTA and CDR2 FQGNSA. CDR3 sequence: CASSFSGGYPTYNEQFF. The DNA of the CDR3 is TGTGCCAGCAGCTTTTCCGGGGGGTACCCTACCTACAATGAGCAGTTCTTC.

The V call is TRBV9, the J call TRBJ1-2, with 7 bases lining up with TRBD1. This CDR3 contains 14 residues. The germline V gene encodes CDR1 SGDLS and CDR2 YYNGEE. Losses at the gene ends were 6 bases for V and 1 base for J; bases not matched to a gene: 6. The CDR3 region is CASTTTGLNYGYTF. The CDR3 DNA sequence: TGTGCCAGCACGACGACAGGGCTTAACTATGGCTACACCTTC.

The chain has TRBV2 and TRBJ2-5; D is unresolved. The V and J ends lost 7 bases and 2 bases respectively, with 14 bases between them. Germline V gene lookup returns CDR1 SNHLY and CDR2 FYNNEI. The CDR3 runs to 14 residues. The CDR3 DNA is TGTGCCAGCAATGTCAGGCTCGCGCAAGAGACCCAGTACTTC. This sequence encodes CASNVRLAQETQYF.

This clone has more than one count but fewer than ten. V gene TRBV7-2 combines with J gene TRBJ2-3; 8 bases agree with TRBD1. This CDR3 is built from 16 residues. The V segment lost 5 bases and the J segment 3 bases; nucleotides outside the gene matches: 10. Germline CDR1 and CDR2: SGHTA and FQGNSA. The CDR3 region is CASSPAGGWATDTQYF. CDR3 in DNA: TGTGCCAGCAGCCCCGCAGGGGGCTGGGCAACAGATACGCAGTATTTT.